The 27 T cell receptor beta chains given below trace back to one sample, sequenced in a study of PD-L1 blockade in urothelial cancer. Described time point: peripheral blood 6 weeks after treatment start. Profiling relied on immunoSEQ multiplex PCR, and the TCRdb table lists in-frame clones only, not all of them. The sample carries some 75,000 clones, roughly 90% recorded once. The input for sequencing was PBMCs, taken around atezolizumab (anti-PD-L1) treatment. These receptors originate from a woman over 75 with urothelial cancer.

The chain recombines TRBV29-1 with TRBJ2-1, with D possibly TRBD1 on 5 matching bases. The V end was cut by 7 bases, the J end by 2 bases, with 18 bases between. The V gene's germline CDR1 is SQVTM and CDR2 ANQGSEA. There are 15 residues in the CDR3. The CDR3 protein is CSADGRDSTYNEQFF. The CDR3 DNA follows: TGCAGCGCTGACGGACGAGACAGCACCTACAATGAGCAGTTCTTC.

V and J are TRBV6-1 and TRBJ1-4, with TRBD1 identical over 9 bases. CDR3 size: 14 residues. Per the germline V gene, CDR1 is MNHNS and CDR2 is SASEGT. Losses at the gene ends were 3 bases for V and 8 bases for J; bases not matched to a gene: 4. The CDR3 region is CASSDTGGREKLFF. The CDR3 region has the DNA TGTGCCAGCAGTGACACAGGGGGCCGGGAAAAACTGTTTTTT.

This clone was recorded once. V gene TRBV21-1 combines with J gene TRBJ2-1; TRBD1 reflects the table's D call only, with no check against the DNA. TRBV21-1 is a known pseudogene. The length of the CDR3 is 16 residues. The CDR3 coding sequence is TGTGCCAGCAGCAAAGAACAGGGGACCAACTACAATGAGCAGTTCTTC. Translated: CASSKEQGTNYNEQFF.

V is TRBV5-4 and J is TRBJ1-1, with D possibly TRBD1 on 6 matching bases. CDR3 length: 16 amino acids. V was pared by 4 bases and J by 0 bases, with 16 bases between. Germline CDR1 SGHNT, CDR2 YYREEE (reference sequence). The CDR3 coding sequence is TGTGCCAGCAGCGAGGACAGCCCAAATATGAACACTGAAGCTTTCTTT. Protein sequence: CASSEDSPNMNTEAFF.

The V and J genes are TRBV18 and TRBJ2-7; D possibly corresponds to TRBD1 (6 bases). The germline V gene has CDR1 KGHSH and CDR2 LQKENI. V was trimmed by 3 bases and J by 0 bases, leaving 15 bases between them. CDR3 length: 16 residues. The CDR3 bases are TGTGCCAGCTCACCCCTGGACAGTGGGGGCTCCTACGAGCAGTACTTC. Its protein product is CASSPLDSGGSYEQYF.

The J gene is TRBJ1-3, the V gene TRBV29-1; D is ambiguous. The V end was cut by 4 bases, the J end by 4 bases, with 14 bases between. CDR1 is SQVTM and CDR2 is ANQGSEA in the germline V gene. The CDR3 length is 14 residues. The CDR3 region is CSVGQSPSGNTIYF. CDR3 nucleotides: TGCAGCGTTGGTCAAAGTCCTAGCGGAAACACCATATATTTT.

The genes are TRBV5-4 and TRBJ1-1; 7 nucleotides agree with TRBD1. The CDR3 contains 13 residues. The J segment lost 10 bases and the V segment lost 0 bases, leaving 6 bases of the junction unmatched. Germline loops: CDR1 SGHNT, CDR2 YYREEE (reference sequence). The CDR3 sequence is CASSLGQGVGAFF. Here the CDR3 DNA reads TGTGCCAGCAGCTTGGGGCAGGGGGTCGGAGCTTTCTTT.

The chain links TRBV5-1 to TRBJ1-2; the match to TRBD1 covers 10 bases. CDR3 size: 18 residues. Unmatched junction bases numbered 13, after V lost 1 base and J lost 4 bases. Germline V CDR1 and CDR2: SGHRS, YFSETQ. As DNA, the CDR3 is TGCGCCAGCAGCTTGCGTCCCGGGACAGGGGACTCCGCCTATGGCTACACCTTC. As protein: CASSLRPGTGDSAYGYTF.

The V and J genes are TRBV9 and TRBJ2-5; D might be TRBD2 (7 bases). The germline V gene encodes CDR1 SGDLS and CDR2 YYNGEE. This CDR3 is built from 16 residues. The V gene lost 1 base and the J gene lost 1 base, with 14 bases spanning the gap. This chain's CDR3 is CASSVKGGRLQETQYF. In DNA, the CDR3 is TGTGCCAGCAGCGTAAAGGGGGGGCGGCTCCAAGAGACCCAGTACTTC.

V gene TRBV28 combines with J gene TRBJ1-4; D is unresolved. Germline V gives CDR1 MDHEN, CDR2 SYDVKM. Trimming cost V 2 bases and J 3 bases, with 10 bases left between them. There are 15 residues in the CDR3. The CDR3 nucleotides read TGTGCCAGCAGTTTAGGGTGGAGAGCTAATGAAAAACTGTTTTTT. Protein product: CASSLGWRANEKLFF.

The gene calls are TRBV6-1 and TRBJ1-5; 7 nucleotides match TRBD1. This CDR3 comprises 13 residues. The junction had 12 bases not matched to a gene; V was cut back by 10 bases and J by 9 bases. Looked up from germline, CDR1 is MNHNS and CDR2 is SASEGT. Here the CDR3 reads CATRGEALRPQHF. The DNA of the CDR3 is TGTGCCACCAGGGGGGAGGCCCTCAGGCCCCAGCATTTT.

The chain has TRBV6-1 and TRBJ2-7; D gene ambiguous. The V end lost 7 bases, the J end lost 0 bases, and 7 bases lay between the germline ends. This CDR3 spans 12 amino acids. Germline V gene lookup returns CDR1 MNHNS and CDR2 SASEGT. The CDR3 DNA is TGTGCCAGCAATCATCCCTCCTACGAGCAGTACTTC. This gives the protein CASNHPSYEQYF.

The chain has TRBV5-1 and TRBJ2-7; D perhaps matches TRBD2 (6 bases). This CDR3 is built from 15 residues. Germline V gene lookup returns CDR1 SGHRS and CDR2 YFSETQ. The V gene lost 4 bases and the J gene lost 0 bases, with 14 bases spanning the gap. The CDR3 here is CASSPEGGPSYEQYF. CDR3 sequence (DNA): TGCGCCAGCAGCCCCGAGGGAGGACCCTCCTACGAGCAGTACTTC. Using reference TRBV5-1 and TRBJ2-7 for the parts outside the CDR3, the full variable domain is KAGVTQTPRYLIKTRGQQVTLSCSPISGHRSVSWYQQTPGQGLQFLFEYFSETQRNKGNFPGRFSGRQFSNSRSEMNVSTLELGDSALYLCASSPEGGPSYEQYFGPGTRLTVT.

The CDR3: CAGQTGRNTEAFF. CDR3 DNA sequence: TGTGCCGGACAAACAGGGCGGAACACTGAAGCTTTCTTT. V is TRBV30 and J is TRBJ1-1, with TRBD1 as a possible D gene (6 bases). This CDR3 has 13 amino acids. Deletions cut 8 bases from V and 1 base from J, with 14 bases between. Germline assignment: CDR1 GTSNPN and CDR2 SVGIG (reference sequence).

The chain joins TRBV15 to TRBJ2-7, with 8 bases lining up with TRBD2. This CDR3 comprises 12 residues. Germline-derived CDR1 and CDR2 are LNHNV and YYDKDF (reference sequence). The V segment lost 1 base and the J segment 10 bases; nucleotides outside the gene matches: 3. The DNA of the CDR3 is TGTGCCACCAGCAGAGTGGCGGGGGGCCAGTACTTC. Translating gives CATSRVAGGQYF.

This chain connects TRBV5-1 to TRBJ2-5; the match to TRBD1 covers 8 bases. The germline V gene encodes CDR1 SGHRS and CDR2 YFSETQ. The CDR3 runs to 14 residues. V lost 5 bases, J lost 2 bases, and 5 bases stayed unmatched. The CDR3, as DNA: TGCGCCAGCAGTAGGAGGACAGGGCAAGAGACCCAGTACTTC. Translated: CASSRRTGQETQYF. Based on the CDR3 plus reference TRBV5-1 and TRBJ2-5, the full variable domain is KAGVTQTPRYLIKTRGQQVTLSCSPISGHRSVSWYQQTPGQGLQFLFEYFSETQRNKGNFPGRFSGRQFSNSRSEMNVSTLELGDSALYLCASSRRTGQETQYFGPGTRLLVL.

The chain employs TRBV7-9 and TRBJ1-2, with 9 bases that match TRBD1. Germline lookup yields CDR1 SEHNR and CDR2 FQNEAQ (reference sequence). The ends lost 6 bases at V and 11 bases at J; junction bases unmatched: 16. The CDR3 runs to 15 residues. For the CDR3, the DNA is TGTGCCAGCAGACCTTGGACAGGGGCCACCACTGGATACACCTTC. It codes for CASRPWTGATTGYTF. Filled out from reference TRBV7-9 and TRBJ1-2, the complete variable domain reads DTGVSQNPRHKITKRGQNVTFRCDPISEHNRLYWYRQTLGQGPEFLTYFQNEAQLEKSRLLSDRFSAERPKGSFSTLEIQRTEQGDSAMYLCASRPWTGATTGYTFGSGTRLTVV.

CDR3 sequence reads: CASSYSLRAEQYF. The CDR3 nucleotides are TGTGCCAGCAGTTACAGCTTGAGAGCGGAGCAGTACTTC. The chain carries TRBV6-6 and TRBJ2-7; D gene ambiguous. Germline CDR1 and CDR2: MNHNY and SVGAGI (reference sequence). The V end was cut by 2 bases, the J end by 7 bases, with 12 bases between. This CDR3 region has 13 residues.

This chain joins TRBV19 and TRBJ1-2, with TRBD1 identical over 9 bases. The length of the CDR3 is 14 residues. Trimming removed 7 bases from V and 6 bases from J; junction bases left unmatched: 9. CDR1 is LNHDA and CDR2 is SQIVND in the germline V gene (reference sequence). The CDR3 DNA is TGTGCCAGTACCGTGGGGGACAGGGTTGATGGCTACACCTTC. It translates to CASTVGDRVDGYTF.

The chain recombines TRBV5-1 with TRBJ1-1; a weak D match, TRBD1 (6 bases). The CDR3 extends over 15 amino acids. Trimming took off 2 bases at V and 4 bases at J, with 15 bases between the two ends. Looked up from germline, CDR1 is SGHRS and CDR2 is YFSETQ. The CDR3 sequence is CASSFYTPGATEAFF. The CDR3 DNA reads TGCGCCAGCAGCTTCTATACCCCAGGGGCCACTGAAGCTTTCTTT.

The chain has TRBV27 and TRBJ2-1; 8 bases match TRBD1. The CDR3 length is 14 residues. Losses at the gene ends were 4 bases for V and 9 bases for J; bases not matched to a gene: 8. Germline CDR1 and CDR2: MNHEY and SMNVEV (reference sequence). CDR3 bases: TGTGCCAGCAGTTCTTGGACAGGGTTGGCTGAGCAGTTCTTC. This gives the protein CASSSWTGLAEQFF.

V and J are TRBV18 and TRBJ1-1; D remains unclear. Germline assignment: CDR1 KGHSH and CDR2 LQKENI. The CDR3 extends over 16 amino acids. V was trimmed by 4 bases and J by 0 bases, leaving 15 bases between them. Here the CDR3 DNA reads TGTGCCAGCTCACTCAATTCTAGACGGATGAACACTGAAGCTTTCTTT. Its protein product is CASSLNSRRMNTEAFF.

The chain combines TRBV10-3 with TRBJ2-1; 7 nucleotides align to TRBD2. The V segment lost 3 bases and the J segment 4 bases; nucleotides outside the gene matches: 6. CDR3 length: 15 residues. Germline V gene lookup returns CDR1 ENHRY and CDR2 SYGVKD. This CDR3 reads CAISEWGEGYNEQFF. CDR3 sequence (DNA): TGTGCCATCAGTGAATGGGGGGAGGGTTACAATGAGCAGTTCTTC.

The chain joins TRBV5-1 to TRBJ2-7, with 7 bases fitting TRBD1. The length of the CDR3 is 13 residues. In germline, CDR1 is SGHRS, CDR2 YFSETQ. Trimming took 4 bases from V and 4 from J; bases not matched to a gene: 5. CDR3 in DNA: TGCGCCAGCAGCGTGACAGGGCTGTACGAGCAGTACTTC. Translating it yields CASSVTGLYEQYF.

CDR3 bases: TGTGCCAGCAGCTTGAGCGGGAGCTCCTACGAGCAGTACTTC. Its translation is CASSLSGSSYEQYF. The chain is built from TRBV7-2 and TRBJ2-7; 8 bases line up with TRBD2. Germline V gene sequence: CDR1 SGHTA, CDR2 FQGNSA. The CDR3 has 14 residues. Trimming cost V 3 bases and J 0 bases; bases outside gene matches: 1.

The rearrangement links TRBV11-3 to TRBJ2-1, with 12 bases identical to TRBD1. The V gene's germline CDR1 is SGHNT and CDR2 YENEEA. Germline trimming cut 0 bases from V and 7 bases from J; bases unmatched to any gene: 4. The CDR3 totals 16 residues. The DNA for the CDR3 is TGTGCCAGCAGCTTAGAGGGACAGGGGGCGGGAAATGAGCAGTTCTTC. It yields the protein CASSLEGQGAGNEQFF. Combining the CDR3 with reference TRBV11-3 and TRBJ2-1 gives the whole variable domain EAGVVQSPRYKIIEKKQPVAFWCNPISGHNTLYWYLQNLGQGPELLIRYENEEAVDDSQLPKDRFSAERLKGVDSTLKIQPAELGDSAVYLCASSLEGQGAGNEQFFGPGTRLTVL.

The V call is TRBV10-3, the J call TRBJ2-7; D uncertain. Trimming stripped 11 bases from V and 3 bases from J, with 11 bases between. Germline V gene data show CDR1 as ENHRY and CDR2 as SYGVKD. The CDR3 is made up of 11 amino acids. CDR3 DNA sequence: TGTGCCGTCAAGTCGGGCTACGAGCAGTACTTC. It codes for CAVKSGYEQYF.